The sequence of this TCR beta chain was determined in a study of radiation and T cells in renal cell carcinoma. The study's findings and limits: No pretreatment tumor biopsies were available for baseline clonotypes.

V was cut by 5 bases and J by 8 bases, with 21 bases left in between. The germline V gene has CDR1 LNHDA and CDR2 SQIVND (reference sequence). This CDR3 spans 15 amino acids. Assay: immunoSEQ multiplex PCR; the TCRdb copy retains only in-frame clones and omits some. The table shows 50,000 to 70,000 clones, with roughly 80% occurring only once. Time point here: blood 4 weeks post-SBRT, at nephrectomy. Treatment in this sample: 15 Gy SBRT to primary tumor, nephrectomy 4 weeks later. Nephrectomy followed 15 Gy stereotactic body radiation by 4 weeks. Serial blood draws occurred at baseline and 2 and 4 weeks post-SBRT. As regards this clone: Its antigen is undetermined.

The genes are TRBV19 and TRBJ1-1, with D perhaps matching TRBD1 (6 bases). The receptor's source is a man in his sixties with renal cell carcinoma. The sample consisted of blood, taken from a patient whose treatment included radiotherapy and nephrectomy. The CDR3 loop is CASSPTALIQGEAFF. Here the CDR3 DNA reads TGTGCCAGTAGTCCCACCGCATTGATACAGGGAGAAGCTTTCTTT.